These 25 T cell receptor beta chains originate from one sample sequenced in a study. TCRdb ran MiXCR on the RT-PCR reads and lists one entry per CDR3 protein. The table shows 550,000 to 750,000 distinct CDR3 sequences, with 13% to 15% occurring only once. Sequencing was carried out using memory CD4+ T cells from blood. Receptors originate from a female donor in good health, serving as a healthy control.

There are many counts of this clonotype. The chain links TRBV10-3 to TRBJ1-2, with D possibly matching TRBD1 (5 bases). The germline V gene has CDR1 ENHRY and CDR2 SYGVKD. The V end was cut by 2 bases, the J end by 3 bases, with 7 bases between. CDR3 size: 13 residues. The DNA of the CDR3 is TGTGCCATCAGTGAGGGGACGGACTATGGCTACACCTTC. It specifies CAISEGTDYGYTF.

The sample holds one count of this clonotype. V usage is TRBV7-8 and J usage is TRBJ2-2; 8 bases are a match to TRBD1. The CDR3 consists of 15 residues. Germline CDR1 and CDR2: SGHVS and FQNEAQ. The junction had 9 bases not matched to a gene; V was cut back by 5 bases and J by 7 bases. The CDR3 sequence is CASSPRTGISGELFF. The CDR3 nucleotides are TGTGCCAGCAGCCCGAGGACAGGGATCAGCGGGGAGCTGTTTTTT.

V usage is TRBV5-1 and J usage is TRBJ2-3, with 8 bases aligning to TRBD1. Unmatched junction bases numbered 9, after V lost 5 bases and J lost 4 bases. The V gene's germline CDR1 is SGHRS and CDR2 YFSETQ. The CDR3 sequence is 15 residues long. This chain's CDR3 is CASSVGQGNADTQYF. For the CDR3, the DNA is TGCGCCAGCAGTGTAGGACAGGGTAACGCAGATACGCAGTATTTT.

This clonotype was detected many times. The chain employs TRBV6-6 and TRBJ1-1; D may be TRBD1 (5 bases). V lost 2 bases to trimming and J lost 6 bases, with 7 bases between them. The CDR3 length is 12 residues. Germline CDR1 and CDR2: MNHNY and SVGAGI (reference sequence). CDR3 sequence: CASSYRGSEAFF. CDR3 bases: TGTGCCAGCAGTTACCGGGGGTCTGAAGCTTTCTTT.

Regarding this clonotype: A much bigger clone sits one base away, suggesting this may be a read error. This chain connects TRBV9 to TRBJ2-1; tentatively, D is TRBD1 (6 bases). Looked up from germline, CDR1 is SGDLS and CDR2 is YYNGEE. This CDR3 comprises 13 residues. V lost 4 bases and J 4 bases, leaving 9 bases between the germline ends. CDR3 sequence reads: CASSSGHYNEQFF. CDR3 DNA sequence: TGTGCCAGCAGCTCGGGACATTACAATGAGCAGTTCTTC. Full variable domain (outside the CDR3, taken from reference TRBV9 and TRBJ2-1): DSGVTQTPKHLITATGQRVTLRCSPRSGDLSVYWYQQSLDQGLQFLIQYYNGEERAKGNILERFSAQQFPDLHSELNLSSLELGDSALYFCASSSGHYNEQFFGPGTRLTVL.

This clonotype was detected ten times or more. The genes are TRBV28 and TRBJ2-5; no clear D. V was trimmed by 2 bases and J by 3 bases, leaving 7 bases between them. The CDR3 has 13 amino acids. CDR1 and CDR2 from the germline V gene are MDHEN and SYDVKM. The CDR3 spells CASSLLSEETQYF. In nucleotides, the CDR3 is TGTGCCAGCAGTTTACTGTCAGAAGAGACCCAGTACTTC. Complete variable domain (other parts from reference TRBV28 and TRBJ2-5): DVKVTQSSRYLVKRTGEKVFLECVQDMDHENMFWYRQDPGLGLRLIYFSYDVKMKEKGDIPEGYSVSREKKERFSLILESASTNQTSMYLCASSLLSEETQYFGPGTRLLVL.

This clonotype was seen only a few times. The chain employs TRBV6-6 and TRBJ2-3; TRBD2 aligns across 11 bases. The CDR3 has 16 residues. CDR1 and CDR2 (germline): MNHNY, SVGAGI (reference sequence). V lost 7 bases, J lost 3 bases, and 9 bases stayed unmatched. CDR3 nucleotides: TGTGCCAGCAAGCAGAAACTAGCGGGAGTAACAGATACGCAGTATTTT. Translation gives CASKQKLAGVTDTQYF.

This clonotype showed up many times. The V gene is TRBV10-3, the J gene TRBJ1-1, with 10 bases that match TRBD1. The CDR3 consists of 15 residues. V shed 10 bases, J shed 4 bases, and the junction held 12 bases outside the gene matches. Germline CDR1 reads ENHRY; CDR2 reads SYGVKD. CDR3 coding DNA: TGTGCCACCTACCCGGGACAGGGGTTCGGCACTGAAGCTTTCTTT. It codes for CATYPGQGFGTEAFF.

This clonotype was detected ten times or more. In DNA form, the CDR3 reads TGCGCCAGCAGGAGGGCTCCACAGGGGGGTTATGGAAACACCATATATTTT. Residues: CASRRAPQGGYGNTIYF. This chain connects TRBV5-1 to TRBJ1-3; 8 positions agree with TRBD1. CDR3 length: 17 residues. With V trimmed by 5 bases and J by 3 bases, 13 bases remained unmatched. Germline-derived CDR1 and CDR2 are SGHRS and YFSETQ.

This chain links TRBV9 with TRBJ1-2; TRBD1 is a possible D gene (5 bases). CDR3 length equals 13 residues. Looked up from germline, CDR1 is SGDLS and CDR2 is YYNGEE. V was shortened by 0 bases and J by 3 bases, with 6 bases between the two germline ends. The CDR3 protein is CASSVGGDYGYTF. The CDR3 nucleotides are TGTGCCAGCAGCGTAGGAGGGGACTATGGCTACACCTTC. Based on the CDR3 plus reference TRBV9 and TRBJ1-2, the full variable domain is DSGVTQTPKHLITATGQRVTLRCSPRSGDLSVYWYQQSLDQGLQFLIQYYNGEERAKGNILERFSAQQFPDLHSELNLSSLELGDSALYFCASSVGGDYGYTFGSGTRLTVV.

There are a few counts of this clonotype. The chain carries TRBV4-1 and TRBJ2-4, with 11 nucleotides matching TRBD2. CDR1 is MGHRA and CDR2 is YSYEKL in the germline V gene. This CDR3 is 16 amino acids long. The ends lost 0 bases at V and 5 bases at J; junction bases unmatched: 3. This chain's CDR3 is CASSQETSGRQNIQYF. The DNA for the CDR3 is TGCGCCAGCAGCCAAGAAACTAGCGGGAGACAAAACATTCAGTACTTC.

This chain connects TRBV27 to TRBJ1-4, with TRBD1 matching over 8 bases. From germline, CDR1 is MNHEY and CDR2 SMNVEV (reference sequence). The CDR3 sequence is 16 residues long. Trimming took 4 bases from V and 5 from J; bases not matched to a gene: 9. For the CDR3, the DNA is TGTGCCAGCAGTTCGCGCGGACAGGGTAGAAATGAAAAACTGTTTTTT. Translated, it gives CASSSRGQGRNEKLFF. Complete variable domain (other parts from reference TRBV27 and TRBJ1-4): EAQVTQNPRYLITVTGKKLTVTCSQNMNHEYMSWYRQDPGLGLRQIYYSMNVEVTDKGDVPEGYKVSRKEKRNFPLILESPSPNQTSLYFCASSSRGQGRNEKLFFGSGTQLSVL.

The V and J genes are TRBV27 and TRBJ1-2; D is perhaps TRBD1 (5 bases). Germline assignment: CDR1 MNHEY and CDR2 SMNVEV (reference sequence). This CDR3 has 14 residues. V was clipped by 3 bases and J by 4 bases, with 12 bases between them. The CDR3: CASSLFREGYGYTF. The CDR3 coding sequence is TGTGCCAGCAGTTTGTTCAGGGAGGGCTATGGCTACACCTTC.

This chain links TRBV20-1 with TRBJ2-1, with TRBD2 matching over 7 bases. After removal of 5 bases from V and 6 bases from J, the junction contained 13 bases not matched to a gene. The CDR3 loop spans 15 amino acids. Germline CDR1 is DFQATT and CDR2 is SNEGSKA (reference sequence). CDR3 DNA: TGCAGTGCTGACCCCCGGGGAGGGATTACCAATGAGCAGTTCTTC. Amino acids: CSADPRGGITNEQFF.

This clonotype was seen more than once but under ten times. CDR3 DNA sequence: TGCGCCAGCAGCCAAGAAGGGTCGCTCCCAGATACGCAGTATTTT. It specifies CASSQEGSLPDTQYF. The rearrangement joins TRBV4-1 to TRBJ2-3; D ambiguous. With 0 bases removed from V and 4 bases from J, the gap between germline ends came to 11 bases. Germline CDR1 MGHRA, CDR2 YSYEKL. The CDR3 runs 15 residues.

This clonotype was seen ten or more times. The gene calls are TRBV15 and TRBJ1-6, with unresolved D. The V end was cut by 0 bases, the J end by 7 bases, with 16 bases between. Germline V gene sequence: CDR1 LNHNV, CDR2 YYDKDF (reference sequence). This CDR3 contains 17 residues. The CDR3 DNA reads TGTGCCACCAGCAGAGATTACCGGCAAATAAGGAATTCACCCCTCCACTTT. Encoded protein: CATSRDYRQIRNSPLHF. The full variable domain, its missing parts supplied by reference TRBV15 and TRBJ1-6, is DAMVIQNPRYQVTQFGKPVTLSCSQTLNHNVMYWYQQKSSQAPKLLFHYYDKDFNNEADTPDNFQSRRPNTSFCFLDIRSPGLGDTAMYLCATSRDYRQIRNSPLHFGNGTRLTVT.

This clonotype appeared a few times. The chain couples TRBV5-1 to TRBJ1-2, with no clear D. V was pared by 0 bases and J by 2 bases, with 11 bases between. The CDR3 sequence is 15 residues long. Looked up from germline, CDR1 is SGHRS and CDR2 is YFSETQ. This CDR3 reads CASSLVEEGNYGYTF. The CDR3 coding sequence is TGCGCCAGCAGCTTGGTAGAAGAAGGGAACTATGGCTACACCTTC.

This rearrangement joins TRBV20-1 to TRBJ2-1; D is perhaps TRBD1 (5 bases). The length of the CDR3 is 12 residues. V lost 3 bases to trimming and J lost 5 bases, with 8 bases between them. CDR1 is DFQATT and CDR2 is SNEGSKA in the germline V gene (reference sequence). CDR3 bases: TGCAGTGCTAGCGGACAACACAATGAGCAGTTCTTC. Its translation: CSASGQHNEQFF.

This clonotype was observed many times. The chain uses TRBV4-1 and TRBJ2-5; a possible D gene is TRBD1 (6 bases). Germline V lookup: CDR1 MGHRA, CDR2 YSYEKL. V was cut by 5 bases and J by 2 bases, with 12 bases left in between. CDR3 length equals 14 residues. CDR3 loop: CASSNYRAQETQYF. CDR3 sequence (DNA): TGCGCCAGCAGCAACTACAGGGCGCAAGAGACCCAGTACTTC.

This clonotype was counted between two and nine times. The chain combines TRBV6-5 with TRBJ2-7; D is unresolved. CDR1 is MNHEY and CDR2 is SVGAGI in the germline V gene. This CDR3 spans 14 amino acids. The V and J ends lost 1 base and 0 bases respectively, with 7 bases between them. In nucleotides, the CDR3 is TGTGCCAGCAGTTACTTCCTAGACTCCTACGAGCAGTACTTC. Translation gives CASSYFLDSYEQYF.

The chain recombines TRBV28 with TRBJ2-5; D is tentatively TRBD1 or TRBD2 (5 bases each). The CDR3 sequence is 11 residues long. Trimming took off 11 bases at V and 1 base at J, with 8 bases between the two ends. Germline CDR1 MDHEN, CDR2 SYDVKM. For the CDR3, the DNA is TGTGCCGGGACCCCCCAAGAGACCCAGTACTTC. This encodes CAGTPQETQYF.

This clonotype was counted a few times. In nucleotides, the CDR3 is TGTGCCAGCATGAAGGAGGGCCCATCCTACAATGAGCAGTTCTTC. It is translated as CASMKEGPSYNEQFF. The chain joins TRBV28 to TRBJ2-1; weak D call: TRBD2 (6 bases). Germline lookup yields CDR1 MDHEN and CDR2 SYDVKM. CDR3 size: 15 residues. Trimming took off 7 bases at V and 1 base at J, with 14 bases between the two ends.

This chain uses TRBV19 with TRBJ2-5; D gene unclear. V lost 3 bases, J lost 5 bases, and 10 bases lay in between. The germline CDR1 and CDR2 sequences are LNHDA and SQIVND (reference sequence). The CDR3 has 13 amino acids. CDR3 sequence: CASSIKVRETQYF. The CDR3, as DNA: TGTGCCAGTAGTATTAAGGTTCGGGAGACCCAGTACTTC.

This clonotype showed up just a few times. This rearrangement joins TRBV7-2 to TRBJ2-1, with TRBD2 matching over 11 bases. V shed 0 bases, J shed 2 bases, and the junction held 6 bases outside the gene matches. Germline CDR1 is SGHTA and CDR2 is FQGNSA. The CDR3 covers 18 residues. The CDR3 spells CASSLAVAGGGTYNEQFF. In DNA form, the CDR3 reads TGTGCCAGCAGCTTAGCGGTAGCGGGGGGGGGGACCTACAATGAGCAGTTCTTC.

This clonotype was observed a handful of times. The gene calls are TRBV20-1 and TRBJ1-5; D unclear. This CDR3 contains 15 residues. The germline V and J ends were trimmed by 3 bases and 4 bases, with 16 bases remaining between them. Germline V gene sequence: CDR1 DFQATT, CDR2 SNEGSKA (reference sequence). The CDR3 bases are TGCAGTGCTAGCCCCCGGCCAAGGGTAAATCAGCCCCAGCATTTT. Protein: CSASPRPRVNQPQHF.